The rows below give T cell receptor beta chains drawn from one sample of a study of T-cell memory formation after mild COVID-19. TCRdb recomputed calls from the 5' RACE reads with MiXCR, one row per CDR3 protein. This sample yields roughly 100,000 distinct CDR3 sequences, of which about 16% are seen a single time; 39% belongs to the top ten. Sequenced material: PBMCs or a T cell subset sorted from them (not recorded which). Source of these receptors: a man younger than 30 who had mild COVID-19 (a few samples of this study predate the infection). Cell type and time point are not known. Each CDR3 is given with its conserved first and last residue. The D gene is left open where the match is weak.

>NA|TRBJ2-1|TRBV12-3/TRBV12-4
CATGDYEQFF
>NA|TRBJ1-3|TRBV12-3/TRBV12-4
CASRTTGRLGNTIYF
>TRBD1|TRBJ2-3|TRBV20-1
CSAEGAEGLRTQSDTQYF
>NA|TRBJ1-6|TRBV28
CASRLQGHPGAPLHF
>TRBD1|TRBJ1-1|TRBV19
CASSPPGDSSEAFF
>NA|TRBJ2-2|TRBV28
CASSFGGRVNTGELFF
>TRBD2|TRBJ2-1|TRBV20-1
CSLTSGGRNEQFF
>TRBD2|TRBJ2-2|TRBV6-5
CASRAGLAPAGELFF
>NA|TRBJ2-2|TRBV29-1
CSVGWGLAGELFF
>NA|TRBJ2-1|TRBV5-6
CASSWGGLLYNEQFF
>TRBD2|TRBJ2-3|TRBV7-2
CASSLGSSGGHLGDTQYF
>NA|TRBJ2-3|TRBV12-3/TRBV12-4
CASRPRGSDTQYF
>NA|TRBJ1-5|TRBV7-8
CASRRTANQPQHF
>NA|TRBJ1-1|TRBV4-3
CASSQDWDTEAFF
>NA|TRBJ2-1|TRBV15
CATALRGLYNEQFF
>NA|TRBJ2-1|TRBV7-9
CASSPSGGNEQFF
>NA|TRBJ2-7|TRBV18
CASSPPMGVAYEQYF
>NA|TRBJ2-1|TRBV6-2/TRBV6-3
CASENLRVQRNEQFF
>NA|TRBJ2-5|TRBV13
CASSLPGETQYF
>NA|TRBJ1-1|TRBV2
CASSVPAQNTEAFF
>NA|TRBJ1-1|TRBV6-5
CASSYSTGGVTEAFF
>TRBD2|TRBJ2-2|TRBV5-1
CASSREAGLASGELFF
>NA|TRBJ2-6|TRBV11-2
CASSYYSSGANVLTF
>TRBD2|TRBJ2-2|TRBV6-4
CASSESGGATGELFF
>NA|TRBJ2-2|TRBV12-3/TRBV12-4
CAGEGQGGELFF
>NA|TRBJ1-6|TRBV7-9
CASHTGHNSPLHF
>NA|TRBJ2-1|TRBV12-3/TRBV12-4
CASGAVSEQFF
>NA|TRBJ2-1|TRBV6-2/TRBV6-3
CASSYGLDEQFF
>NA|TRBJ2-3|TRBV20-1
CSAAASRRDTDTQYF
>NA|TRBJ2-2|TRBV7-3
CASSSRGARELFF
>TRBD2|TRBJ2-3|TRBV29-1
CSVERSGRGTDTQYF
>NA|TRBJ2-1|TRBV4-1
CASSREPLVTEYNEQFF
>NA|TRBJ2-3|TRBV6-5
CASSRSSVSTDTQYF
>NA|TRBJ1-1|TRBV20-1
CSARDPTGQNTEAFF
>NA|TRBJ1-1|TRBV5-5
CASSAVSTEAFF
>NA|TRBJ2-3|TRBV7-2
CASSLPGDTQYF
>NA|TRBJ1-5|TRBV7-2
CASSLAPPGNQPQHF
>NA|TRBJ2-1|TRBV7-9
CASSLHNEQFF
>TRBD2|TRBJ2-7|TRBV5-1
CASSLTGTSPYEQYF
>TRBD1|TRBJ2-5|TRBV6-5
CASSYSGQVGTETQYF
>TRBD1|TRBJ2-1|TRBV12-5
CASGLSRTGYDEQFF
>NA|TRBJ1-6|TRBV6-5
CASSSGMGREYNSPLHF
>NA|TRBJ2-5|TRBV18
CASSTPYQETQYF
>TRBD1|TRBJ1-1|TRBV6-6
CASSYSRGRGENTEAFF
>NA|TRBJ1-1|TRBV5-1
CASSLDVTEAFF
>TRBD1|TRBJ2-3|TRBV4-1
CASSPRQGSEGDTQYF
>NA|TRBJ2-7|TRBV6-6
CASSYGGLLTYEQYF
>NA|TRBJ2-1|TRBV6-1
CASSDETGGYNEQFF
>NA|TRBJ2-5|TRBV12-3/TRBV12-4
CASSLFAGQMETQYF
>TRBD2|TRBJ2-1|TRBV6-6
CASSYYFGGVSYNEQFF
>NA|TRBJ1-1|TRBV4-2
CASSQIFGGNTEAFF
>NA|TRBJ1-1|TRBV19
CASSVMNTEAFF
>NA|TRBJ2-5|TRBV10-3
CAISGPHRGETQYF
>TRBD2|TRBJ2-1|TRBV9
CASSTGGVPYNEQFF
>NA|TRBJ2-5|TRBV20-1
CSARLVGTQYF
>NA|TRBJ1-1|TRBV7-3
CASSDGRLNTEAFF
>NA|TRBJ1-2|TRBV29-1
CSVEDLGGYTF
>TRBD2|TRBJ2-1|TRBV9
CASSVAARGGNEQFF
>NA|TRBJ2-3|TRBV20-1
CSAGGRGDTQYF